The next 9 T cell receptor beta chains were all read from a single sample in a study of blood T cell repertoires in COVID-19. The assay was immunoSEQ multiplex PCR, and TCRdb's table has in-frame clones only and misses some. The repertoire holds tens of thousands of clones, with roughly 80% as singletons. The sample comprised peripheral blood. All receptors come from a human donor in a cohort sampled during active COVID-19.

The V call is TRBV20-1, the J call TRBJ2-5, with D possibly matching TRBD2 (6 bases). Trimming stripped 3 bases from V and 4 bases from J, with 15 bases between. The CDR3 sequence is 14 residues long. Germline V gene lookup returns CDR1 DFQATT and CDR2 SNEGSKA (reference sequence). The CDR3 protein is CSASRGGVGETQYF. The CDR3 nucleotides read TGCAGTGCTAGTCGAGGAGGGGTCGGAGAGACCCAGTACTTC.

The V call is TRBV19, the J call TRBJ1-4; D is possibly TRBD1 (5 bases). V shed 6 bases and J shed 5 bases, with 16 bases lying between them. Looked up from germline, CDR1 is LNHDA and CDR2 is SQIVND (reference sequence). This CDR3 region has 15 residues. CDR3 nucleotides: TGTGCCAGTAGCATACCGACAGTCTCGAATGAAAAACTGTTTTTT. It encodes CASSIPTVSNEKLFF. Full variable domain (remainder filled in from reference TRBV19 and TRBJ1-4): DGGITQSPKYLFRKEGQNVTLSCEQNLNHDAMYWYRQDPGQGLRLIYYSQIVNDFQKGDIAEGYSVSREKKESFPLTVTSAQKNPTAFYLCASSIPTVSNEKLFFGSGTQLSVL.

The V gene is TRBV28, the J gene TRBJ2-5; 7 positions match TRBD1. V lost 10 bases to trimming and J lost 3 bases; unmatched junction nucleotides: 2. The V gene's germline CDR1 is MDHEN and CDR2 SYDVKM. The CDR3 is made up of 11 amino acids. The CDR3 loop is CATTGKETQYF. CDR3 nucleotides: TGTGCCACGACAGGGAAAGAGACCCAGTACTTC.

The chain couples TRBV6-5 to TRBJ2-7, with 9 bases matching TRBD1. This CDR3 comprises 13 residues. Per germline, CDR1 MNHEY and CDR2 SVGAGI. The V and J ends lost 9 bases and 9 bases, in that order; junction bases with no gene match: 12. The CDR3 coding sequence is TGTGCCAGTACCGGGACAGGGCCTGGGGGGCAGTACTTC. The encoded protein is CASTGTGPGGQYF.

This clone came up a few times. The rearrangement uses TRBV29-1 and TRBJ2-3; TRBD2 might be the D (6 bases). The CDR3 consists of 13 residues. Germline lookup yields CDR1 SQVTM and CDR2 ANQGSEA. V lost 3 bases, J lost 6 bases, and 13 bases lay in between. Written as DNA, the CDR3 is TGCAGCGTTGAGGTGCTAGCGAAGGATACGCAGTATTTT. The encoded protein is CSVEVLAKDTQYF.

This clone was found once. This chain links TRBV10-1 with TRBJ2-1; 8 nucleotides align to TRBD2. Germline V gene sequence: CDR1 WNHNN, CDR2 SYGVQD (reference sequence). The CDR3 consists of 13 residues. V was pared by 6 bases and J by 10 bases, with 8 bases of the junction left unmatched. The CDR3 region has the DNA TGCGCCAGCAGGCCGGGAGGGTACGGGGAGCAGTTCTTC. This translates into CASRPGGYGEQFF.

The chain uses TRBV15 and TRBJ2-7; D gene uncertain. CDR3 size: 15 residues. The germline gives CDR1 LNHNV, CDR2 YYDKDF (reference sequence). The V gene lost 0 bases and the J gene lost 3 bases, with 12 bases spanning the gap. This chain's CDR3 is CATSRDLVGGYEQYF. DNA of the CDR3: TGTGCCACCAGCAGAGATCTGGTAGGCGGCTACGAGCAGTACTTC. Complete variable domain (other parts from reference TRBV15 and TRBJ2-7): DAMVIQNPRYQVTQFGKPVTLSCSQTLNHNVMYWYQQKSSQAPKLLFHYYDKDFNNEADTPDNFQSRRPNTSFCFLDIRSPGLGDTAMYLCATSRDLVGGYEQYFGPGTRLTVT.

This chain links TRBV15 with TRBJ2-1, with a tentative D call TRBD2 (6 bases). The CDR3 has 15 amino acids. With 1 base removed from V and 0 bases from J, the gap between germline ends came to 7 bases. The germline CDR1 and CDR2 sequences are LNHNV and YYDKDF (reference sequence). The CDR3 bases are TGTGCCACCAGCAGAGTAGCGGTCTCCTACAATGAGCAGTTCTTC. It is translated as CATSRVAVSYNEQFF.

The rearrangement uses TRBV3-1 (or the pseudogene TRBV3-2) and TRBJ2-3; TRBD2 matches at 8 bases. The CDR3 totals 15 residues. The V gene end was trimmed by 3 bases and the J gene end by 6 bases; junction bases not matched to a gene: 8. Germline V lookup: CDR1 LGHDT, CDR2 YNNKEL (reference sequence). The CDR3 reads CASSQTSGSVDTQYF. CDR3 nucleotide sequence: TGTGCCAGCAGCCAGACCAGCGGGAGTGTCGATACGCAGTATTTT.